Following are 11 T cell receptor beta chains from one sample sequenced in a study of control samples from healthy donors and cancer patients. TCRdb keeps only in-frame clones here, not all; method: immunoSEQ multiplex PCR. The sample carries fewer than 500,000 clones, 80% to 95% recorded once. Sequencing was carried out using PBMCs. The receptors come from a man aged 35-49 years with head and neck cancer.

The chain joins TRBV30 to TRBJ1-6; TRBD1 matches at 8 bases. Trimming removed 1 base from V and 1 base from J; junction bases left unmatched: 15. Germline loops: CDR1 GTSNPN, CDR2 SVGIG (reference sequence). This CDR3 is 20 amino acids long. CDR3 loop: CAWSAAPLDRERSYNSPLHF. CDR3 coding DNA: TGTGCCTGGAGTGCCGCCCCCTTGGACAGGGAAAGATCCTATAATTCACCCCTCCACTTT.

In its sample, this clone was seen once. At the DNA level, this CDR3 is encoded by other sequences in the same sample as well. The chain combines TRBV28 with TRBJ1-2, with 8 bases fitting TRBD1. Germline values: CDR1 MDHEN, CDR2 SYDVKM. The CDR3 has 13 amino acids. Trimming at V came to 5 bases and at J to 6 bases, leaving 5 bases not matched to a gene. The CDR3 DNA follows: TGTGCCAGCAGTCAGGACAGGGACGATGGCTACACCTTC. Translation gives CASSQDRDDGYTF.

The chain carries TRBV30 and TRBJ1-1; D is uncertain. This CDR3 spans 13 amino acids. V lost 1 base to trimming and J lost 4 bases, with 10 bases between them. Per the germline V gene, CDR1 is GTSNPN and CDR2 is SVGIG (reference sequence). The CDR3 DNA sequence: TGTGCCTGGAGTGCCTCGGTGGGCACTGAAGCTTTCTTT. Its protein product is CAWSASVGTEAFF.

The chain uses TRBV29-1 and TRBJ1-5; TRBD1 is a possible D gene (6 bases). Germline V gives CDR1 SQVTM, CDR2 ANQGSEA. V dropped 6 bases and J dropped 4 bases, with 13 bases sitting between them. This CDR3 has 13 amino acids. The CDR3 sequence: CSVAQGLNQPQHF. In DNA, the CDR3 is TGCAGCGTCGCACAGGGTTTAAATCAGCCCCAGCATTTT.

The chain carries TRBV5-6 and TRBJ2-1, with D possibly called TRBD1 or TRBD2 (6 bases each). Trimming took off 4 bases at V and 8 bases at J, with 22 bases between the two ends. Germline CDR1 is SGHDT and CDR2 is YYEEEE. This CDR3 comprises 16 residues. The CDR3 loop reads CASSLWDGLEGDEQFF. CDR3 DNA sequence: TGTGCCAGCAGCCTATGGGACGGACTGGAGGGGGATGAGCAGTTCTTC.

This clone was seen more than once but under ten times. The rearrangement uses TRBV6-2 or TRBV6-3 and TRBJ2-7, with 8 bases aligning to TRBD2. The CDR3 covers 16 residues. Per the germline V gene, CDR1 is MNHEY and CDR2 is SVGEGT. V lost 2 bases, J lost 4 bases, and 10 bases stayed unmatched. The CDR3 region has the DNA TGTGCCAGCAGTTACGAGCGGGAGCCCGTAATATACGAGCAGTACTTC. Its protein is CASSYEREPVIYEQYF.

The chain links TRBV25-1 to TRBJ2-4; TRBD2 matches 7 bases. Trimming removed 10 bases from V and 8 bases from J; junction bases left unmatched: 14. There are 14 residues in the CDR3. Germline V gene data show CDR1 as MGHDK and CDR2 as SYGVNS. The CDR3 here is CATSQTSGEDIQYF. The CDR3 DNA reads TGTGCCACTTCTCAGACAAGCGGGGAAGACATTCAGTACTTC.

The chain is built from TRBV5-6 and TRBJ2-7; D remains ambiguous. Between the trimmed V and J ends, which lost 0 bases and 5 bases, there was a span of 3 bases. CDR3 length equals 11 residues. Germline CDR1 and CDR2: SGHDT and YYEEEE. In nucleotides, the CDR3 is TGTGCCAGCAGCTTGGTCGACGAGCAGTACTTC. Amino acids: CASSLVDEQYF.

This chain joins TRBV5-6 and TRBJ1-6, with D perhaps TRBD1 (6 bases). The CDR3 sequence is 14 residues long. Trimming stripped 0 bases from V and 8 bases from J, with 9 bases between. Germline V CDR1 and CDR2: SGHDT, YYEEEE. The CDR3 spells CASSLVSGDSPLHF. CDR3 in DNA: TGTGCCAGCAGCTTGGTGTCAGGGGATTCACCCCTCCACTTT. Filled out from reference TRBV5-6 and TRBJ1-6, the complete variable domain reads DAGVTQSPTHLIKTRGQQVTLRCSPKSGHDTVSWYQQALGQGPQFIFQYYEEEERQRGNFPDRFSGHQFPNYSSELNVNALLLGDSALYLCASSLVSGDSPLHFGNGTRLTVT.

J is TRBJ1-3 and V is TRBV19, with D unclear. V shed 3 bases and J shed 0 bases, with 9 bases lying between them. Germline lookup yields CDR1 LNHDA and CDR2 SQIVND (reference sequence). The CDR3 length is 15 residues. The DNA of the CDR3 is TGTGCCAGTAGTATGCTGCCAGACTCTGGAAACACCATATATTTT. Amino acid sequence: CASSMLPDSGNTIYF.

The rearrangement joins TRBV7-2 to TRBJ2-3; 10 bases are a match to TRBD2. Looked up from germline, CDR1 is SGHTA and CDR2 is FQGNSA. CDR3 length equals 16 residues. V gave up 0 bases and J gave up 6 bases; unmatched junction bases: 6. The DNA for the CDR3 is TGTGCCAGCAGCTTAGCCCTAGCGGGGGAGCTGGATACGCAGTATTTT. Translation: CASSLALAGELDTQYF.